The rows below give T cell receptor beta chains drawn from one sample of a study of T cells after yellow fever vaccination. TCRdb re-derived calls from the 5' RACE reads in MiXCR, one entry per CDR3 protein. The table has around 88,000 distinct CDR3 sequences, about 14% seen once. Specimen: CD8+ T cells not binding an NS4B(214-222) dextramer, sorted from PBMCs, collected about 21 days after the first yellow fever vaccination. The receptors originated from a man between 18 and 29 years old who received the YFV17D yellow fever vaccine. The CDR3 runs from the conserved cysteine through the conserved F or W.

TRBJ2-1 TRBV14 CASSLESNEQFF
TRBJ1-1 TRBV6-5 CASSYPGQLTEAFF
TRBJ2-4 TRBV5-4 CASSSHPPKNIQYF
TRBJ2-2 TRBV6-2/TRBV6-3 CASSPGPYTGELFF
TRBJ2-1 TRBV24-1 CATSERTSGFDEQFF
TRBJ1-1 TRBV5-5 CASSLGSSGSLNTEAFF
TRBJ2-5 TRBV7-8 CASSFTSGGAETQYF
TRBJ1-1 TRBV4-1 CASSQVAGDTEAFF
TRBJ1-2 TRBV9 CASSVGELNYGYTF
TRBJ2-5 TRBV7-8 CASRYPGSLGETQYF
TRBJ2-1 TRBV6-5 CASSLQGTYNEQFF
TRBJ2-5 TRBV6-5 CASSTGSQTQYF
TRBJ2-3 TRBV6-2/TRBV6-3 CASSYSTTSHPGGIGADTQYF
TRBJ2-2 TRBV4-1 CASSPWKDTGELFF
TRBJ1-1 TRBV4-3 CASSQENVGGYTEAFF
TRBJ2-3 TRBV7-9 CASSTTSQSRTDTQYF
TRBJ2-7 TRBV7-9 CASSFGSEQYF
TRBJ1-5 TRBV6-2/TRBV6-3 CASRMWGASNQPQHF
TRBJ2-1 TRBV6-5 CASSFDSNSYNEQFF
TRBJ1-2 TRBV6-1 CASSGGTATNYGYTF
TRBJ2-1 TRBV28 CASSRLAGGAYNEQFF
TRBJ1-2 TRBV6-5 CASSYLLVSPDNYGYTF
TRBJ2-2 TRBV29-1 CSVDRRGGAGELFF
TRBJ2-1 TRBV7-9 CASSSNWGYNEQFF
TRBJ2-1 TRBV5-1 CASSLAARGGPNEQFF
TRBJ2-3 TRBV3-1 CASSQTGKPSTDTQYF
TRBJ2-7 TRBV29-1 CSVEDRDGPYEQYF
TRBJ2-2 TRBV7-3 CASSLLGGGLTGELFF
TRBJ1-1 TRBV14 CASSQEQGVTSEALF
TRBJ2-3 TRBV3-1 CASSHTSGGTDTQYF
TRBJ2-3 TRBV2 CASTTFTDTQYF
TRBJ2-1 TRBV6-2/TRBV6-3 CASSYERNEQFF
TRBJ1-1 TRBV10-3 CAIREGATEAFF
TRBJ1-1 TRBV12-3/TRBV12-4 CASSLGRGVGKNTEAFF
TRBJ1-4 TRBV6-5 CASSYSIDRVGEKLFF
TRBJ2-5 TRBV24-1 CATSDSPWRETQYF
TRBJ2-5 TRBV7-9 CASSPRQGTQETQYF
TRBJ2-3 TRBV5-6 CASSLGGPTTVYF
TRBJ1-2 TRBV5-4 CASSFSTDRYYGYTF
TRBJ1-2 TRBV12-3/TRBV12-4 CASGGYYGYTF
TRBJ2-7 TRBV2 CASTRQDSYEQYF
TRBJ2-1 TRBV12-3/TRBV12-4 CASSLGGLNEQFF
TRBJ1-6 TRBV6-5 CASSYNGYSYNSPLHF
TRBJ2-1 TRBV6-4 CANMARSRGDNEQFF
TRBJ2-1 TRBV4-1 CASSQFSSGVRDEQFF